These T cell receptor beta chains were read from a single sample in a study of regulatory T cells in long-lasting Graves disease. TCRdb fed the multiplex PCR reads into MiXCR, producing one record per CDR3 protein. Of some 330,000 distinct CDR3 sequences listed, roughly 12% are singletons. These data also formed part of another study, on T cells in Graves' hyperthyroidism and ophthalmopathy.

The sample in question was peripheral blood mononuclear cells (PBMCs), obtained at new diagnosis, from a patient treated with antithyroid drugs. The receptor source for this set is a woman in her late teens or twenties with Graves disease. Both conserved end residues are part of each CDR3. The D gene is left open where the match is weak. Clone size is given for some rows only: seen once, a few or many times, or a class if the clone is expanded.

V	D	J	size	CDR3	DNA
TRBV6-9	TRBD2	TRBJ2-1	few	CASSLLAGAHEQFF	TGTGCCAGCAGTTTACTAGCGGGGGCACATGAGCAGTTCTTC
TRBV12-3/TRBV12-4	.	TRBJ1-5	few	CASSFFNQPQHF	TGTGCCAGCAGTTTTTTCAATCAGCCCCAGCATTTT
TRBV9	.	TRBJ2-1	.	CASSVEGLLDEQFF	TGTGCCAGCAGCGTAGAAGGACTCCTCGATGAGCAGTTCTTC
TRBV12-3/TRBV12-4	.	TRBJ1-3	.	CASSPRGTVNTIYF	TGTGCCAGCAGCCCTAGGGGGACCGTAAACACCATATATTTT
TRBV24-1	.	TRBJ2-3	few	CATSDLPRRDPGATDTQYF	TGTGCCACCAGTGATTTGCCCCGCCGGGACCCCGGGGCCACAGATACGCAGTATTTT
TRBV28	TRBD1	TRBJ1-1	many	CASSIGQDTEAFF	TGTGCCAGCAGTATCGGACAGGACACTGAAGCTTTCTTT
TRBV27	.	TRBJ1-1	many	CASSQQSDTTEAFF	TGTGCCAGCAGTCAACAGTCGGATACCACTGAAGCTTTCTTT
TRBV7-9	TRBD1	TRBJ2-1	many	CATAGEDRGISNEQFF	TGTGCCACTGCGGGGGAAGACAGGGGGATTAGCAATGAGCAGTTCTTC
TRBV4-3	.	TRBJ2-7	few	CASSLGYRTVRHEQYF	TGCGCCAGCAGCTTAGGATATCGGACAGTAAGGCACGAGCAGTACTTC
TRBV6-2/TRBV6-3	.	TRBJ2-5	many	CASSHSLGREETQYF	TGTGCCAGCAGCCACAGTCTCGGAAGGGAAGAGACCCAGTACTTC
TRBV4-1	.	TRBJ2-5	many	CASSQGPQQETQYF	TGCGCCAGCAGCCAGGGACCTCAGCAAGAGACCCAGTACTTC
TRBV24-1	TRBD2	TRBJ2-2	many	CATSDWGLAGTTGELFF	TGTGCCACCAGTGATTGGGGACTAGCGGGAACCACCGGGGAGCTGTTTTTT
TRBV3-1	.	TRBJ1-1	many	CASSQGSQTYWNTEAFF	TGTGCCAGCAGCCAAGGTTCGCAGACTTATTGGAACACTGAAGCTTTCTTT
TRBV4-2	.	TRBJ1-5	few	CASSQGSGNQPQHF	TGTGCCAGCAGCCAAGGTTCCGGAAATCAGCCCCAGCATTTT
TRBV27	.	TRBJ2-2	many	CASSRVQVNTGELFF	TGTGCCAGCAGTAGGGTGCAGGTGAACACCGGGGAGCTGTTTTTT
TRBV4-3	.	TRBJ2-5	.	CASSQEVRGYQETQYF	TGCGCCAGCAGCCAAGAAGTCCGGGGGTATCAAGAGACCCAGTACTTC
TRBV2	TRBD2	TRBJ2-2	many	CASTDRSGRGSGELFF	TGTGCCAGCACTGACCGTAGCGGGAGAGGCTCCGGGGAGCTGTTTTTT
TRBV12-3/TRBV12-4	.	TRBJ1-5	many	CASSLTVGDQPQHF	TGTGCCAGCAGTTTAACTGTGGGTGATCAGCCCCAGCATTTT
TRBV20-1	TRBD2	TRBJ2-7	many	CSADPSGPYEQYF	TGCAGTGCCGACCCTAGCGGCCCCTACGAGCAGTACTTC
TRBV20-1	.	TRBJ2-3	many	CSARDRRGPDTQYF	TGCAGTGCTAGAGATCGGAGGGGCCCAGATACGCAGTATTTT
TRBV6-5	TRBD2	TRBJ2-1	many	CASSYGAGGSSYNEQFF	TGTGCCAGCAGTTACGGAGCGGGGGGGAGCTCCTACAATGAGCAGTTCTTC
TRBV20-1	.	TRBJ1-1	many	CSARETGHMNTEAFF	TGCAGTGCTAGAGAAACGGGACATATGAACACTGAAGCTTTCTTT
TRBV11-2	.	TRBJ1-1	many	CASSLFDRNTEAFF	TGTGCCAGCAGCTTATTCGACAGGAACACTGAAGCTTTCTTT
TRBV4-3	TRBD1	TRBJ2-3	.	CASSQAGTGISAVTDTQYF	TGCGCCAGCAGCCAAGCCGGGACAGGAATAAGTGCGGTCACAGATACGCAGTATTTT
TRBV4-3	.	TRBJ1-3	once	CASSQRGGTSGNTIYF	TGCGCCAGCAGCCAACGGGGGGGGACTTCTGGAAACACCATATATTTT
TRBV6-1	TRBD2	TRBJ2-4	many	CATSGLAGGPGNIQYF	TGTGCCACCTCGGGACTAGCGGGGGGGCCCGGGAACATTCAGTACTTC
TRBV19	.	TRBJ2-2	few	CASTPISGVGELFF	TGTGCCAGTACCCCCATTTCAGGTGTAGGGGAGCTGTTTTTT
TRBV28	.	TRBJ1-1	few	CASSYLNGGLWDTEAFF	TGTGCCAGCAGTTACCTAAACGGGGGCCTGTGGGACACTGAAGCTTTCTTT
TRBV20-1	TRBD2	TRBJ2-7	many	CSAPASGTLSYEQYF	TGCAGTGCTCCCGCTAGCGGGACCTTATCCTACGAGCAGTACTTC
TRBV20-1	.	TRBJ1-1	.	CSAEPGAALNTEAFF	TGCAGTGCAGAACCAGGGGCCGCTTTGAACACTGAAGCTTTCTTT
TRBV3-1	TRBD2	TRBJ2-1	many	CASSQGERGGPDEQFF	TGTGCCAGCAGCCAAGGCGAGCGGGGCGGCCCGGATGAGCAGTTCTTC
TRBV20-1	.	TRBJ2-7	many	CSARDPDSVNEQYF	TGCAGTGCTAGAGACCCGGACAGCGTAAACGAGCAGTACTTC
TRBV28	.	TRBJ2-1	many	CASLSRSSYNEQFF	TGTGCCAGTCTATCCCGTAGCTCCTACAATGAGCAGTTCTTC
TRBV4-2	.	TRBJ1-1	many	CASKWGAGTEAFF	TGTGCCAGCAAGTGGGGGGCGGGTACTGAAGCTTTCTTT
TRBV7-2	TRBD1	TRBJ1-2	few	CASSLPGQGNGYTF	TGTGCCAGCAGCTTACCGGGACAGGGAAATGGCTACACCTTC
TRBV28	.	TRBJ2-2	many	CASSLRGTGELFF	TGTGCCAGCAGCTTAAGGGGTACCGGGGAGCTGTTTTTT
TRBV7-9	.	TRBJ2-3	many	CASSLLISTDTQYF	TGTGCCAGCAGCTTATTAATAAGCACAGATACGCAGTATTTT
TRBV4-3	TRBD1	TRBJ2-1	.	CASIFIPGGLGNEQFF	TGCGCCAGCATTTTCATCCCAGGGGGCCTAGGGAATGAGCAGTTCTTC
TRBV20-1	TRBD1	TRBJ1-6	many	CSARGQGDRSPLHF	TGCAGTGCTAGGGGACAGGGGGACCGCTCACCCCTCCACTTT
TRBV7-2	.	TRBJ2-3	.	CASSQFYGDTDTQYF	TGTGCCAGCAGCCAATTCTATGGGGACACAGATACGCAGTATTTT
TRBV7-9	.	TRBJ2-1	.	CASSFTGTTQFF	TGTGCCAGCAGTTTTACCGGGACCACGCAGTTCTTC
TRBV19	.	TRBJ2-1	few	CASSIGATVEGNEQFF	TGTGCCAGTAGTATAGGGGCTACGGTAGAGGGGAATGAGCAGTTCTTC
TRBV29-1	.	TRBJ1-1	.	CSAGVTEAFF	TGCAGCGCAGGGGTAACTGAAGCTTTCTTT
TRBV28	TRBD2	TRBJ2-3	many	CASSFSGITDTQYF	TGTGCCAGCAGTTTCAGCGGGATCACAGATACGCAGTATTTT
TRBV29-1	.	TRBJ2-5	many	CSARQGGETQYF	TGCAGCGCACGACAGGGAGGAGAGACCCAGTACTTC
TRBV20-1	.	TRBJ1-1	many	CKVGGALPEAFF	TGCAAAGTGGGGGGGGCTTTGCCTGAAGCTTTCTTT
TRBV5-1	TRBD2	TRBJ2-3	many	CASSIIAGVTDTQYF	TGCGCCAGCAGCATAATAGCGGGAGTCACAGATACGCAGTATTTT
TRBV20-1	.	TRBJ1-1	.	CSARDTRAAYQNTEAFF	TGCAGTGCTAGAGATACTCGGGCAGCATATCAGAACACTGAAGCTTTCTTT
TRBV19	TRBD2	TRBJ2-6	few	CASTVGLATYSGANVLTF	TGTGCCAGTACCGTGGGACTAGCGACGTACTCTGGGGCCAACGTCCTGACTTTC
TRBV20-1	TRBD1	TRBJ1-5	many	CSASSRTGRLNSNQPQHF	TGCAGTGCCTCCAGCCGGACAGGGCGATTGAATAGCAATCAGCCCCAGCATTTT
TRBV7-2	TRBD2	TRBJ2-1	.	CASSTAGASAYNEQFF	TGTGCCAGCAGCACAGCGGGGGCTAGCGCCTACAATGAGCAGTTCTTC
TRBV11-2	.	TRBJ1-1	many	CASSFTPGTEAFF	TGTGCCAGCAGCTTCACACCGGGGACGGAGGCTTTCTTT
TRBV2	TRBD1	TRBJ1-2	many	CASTGTRTGGYGYTF	TGTGCCAGCACTGGGACGAGGACAGGGGGCTATGGCTACACCTTC
TRBV6-1	.	TRBJ1-5	many	CASSELYSGASQPQHF	TGTGCCAGCAGTGAACTTTATTCGGGGGCGAGTCAGCCCCAGCATTTT
TRBV12-3/TRBV12-4	TRBD1	TRBJ1-5	many	CASTDRQGTQPQHF	TGTGCCAGCACCGATCGACAGGGCACTCAGCCCCAGCATTTT
TRBV7-2	.	TRBJ1-6	many	CASRDGRGSSYNSPLHF	TGTGCCAGCAGGGATGGCCGGGGGAGCTCCTATAATTCACCCCTCCACTTT
TRBV5-1	TRBD2	TRBJ2-2	few	CASSRLAVTGELFF	TGCGCCAGCAGCAGGCTAGCGGTAACCGGGGAGCTGTTTTTT
TRBV25-1	.	TRBJ1-2	many	CASSEPFRGDYTF	TGTGCCAGCAGTGAGCCTTTCAGGGGTGACTACACCTTC
TRBV4-1	.	TRBJ2-2	few	CASSQGSSSGELFF	TGCGCCAGCAGCCAAGGTTCAAGCTCCGGGGAGCTGTTTTTT
TRBV7-8	.	TRBJ2-3	many	CASSRVISGASPDTQYF	TGTGCCAGCAGCCGGGTAATAAGCGGCGCGTCTCCAGATACGCAGTATTTT